The 2 T cell receptor beta chains given below trace back to one sample, sequenced in a study of breast tumors, draining lymph nodes, adjacent tissues. TCRdb ran MiXCR on the multiplex PCR reads and lists one entry per CDR3 protein. The table includes about 52,000 distinct CDR3 sequences, roughly 39% detected once. Sequenced sample: breast tumor tissue. The source of these receptors is a female donor with breast cancer. Some clones in this sample may be carry-over from other donors' samples.

This clonotype was picked up many times. The rearrangement links TRBV7-8 to TRBJ2-7; D ambiguous. Trimming took 2 bases from V and 0 from J, leaving 17 bases between them. The CDR3 sequence is 17 residues long. Germline V gene lookup returns CDR1 SGHVS and CDR2 FQNEAQ. The CDR3, as DNA: TGTGCCAGCAGCTTAAGCCGGGCCCGCGCTAGCTCCTACGAGCAGTACTTC. Translating it yields CASSLSRARASSYEQYF.

The chain is built from TRBV7-3 and TRBJ2-5; 11 nucleotides align to TRBD1. The CDR3 runs 11 residues. The germline gives CDR1 SGHTA, CDR2 FQGTGA. V trimming: 11 bases; J trimming: 5 bases; junction bases outside the gene matches: 1. The CDR3 coding sequence is TGTGCCGGACAGGGGGCGGAGACCCAGTACTTC. Translating it yields CAGQGAETQYF.